The next 10 T cell receptor beta chains were all read from a single sample in a study of CXCR3-negative and CXCR3-positive naive CD8 T cells. These receptors' antigens are unknown. Researchers prepared the TRB cDNA libraries using 5' RACE with UMI labels. TCRdb derives one entry per CDR3 protein from the 5' RACE reads, leaving out DNA. The table counts 120,000 to 150,000 distinct CDR3 sequences; about 0.3% lies in the top ten. Study-level points and caveats: When CXCR3-positive naive cells were set against CXCR3-negative naive cells, the former had more hydrophobic TRB CDR3s.

Sequencing used naive CXCR3+ CD8+ T cells from blood. Specified subset: CD45RO-CCR7+CD27+CD95- naive CD8+ T cells expressing CXCR3 (TNR3+). These receptors came from a human donor in good health. Some clones in this sample may be carry-over from other donors' samples.

The chain recombines TRBV29-1 with TRBJ2-7. The germline V gene encodes CDR1 SQVTM and CDR2 ANQGSEA. This CDR3 is 13 amino acids long. CDR3 in amino acids: CSVETPNSYEQYF.

The chain couples TRBV7-8 to TRBJ2-7; TCRdb's assignment of TRBD1 cannot be checked, as there is no DNA. There are 15 residues in the CDR3. CDR1 is SGHVS, CDR2 FQNEAQ, per germline. The CDR3 sequence: CASSLFQGGLNEQYF.

V gene TRBV7-9 combines with J gene TRBJ1-2. Per the germline V gene, CDR1 is SEHNR and CDR2 is FQNEAQ (reference sequence). CDR3 length: 15 amino acids. This chain's CDR3 is CASSLGAGPRYGYTF. The full variable domain, in which reference TRBV7-9 and TRBJ1-2 provide the parts outside the CDR3, is DTGVSQNPRHKITKRGQNVTFRCDPISEHNRLYWYRQTLGQGPEFLTYFQNEAQLEKSRLLSDRFSAERPKGSFSTLEIQRTEQGDSAMYLCASSLGAGPRYGYTFGSGTRLTVV.

The chain is built from TRBV28 and TRBJ2-7; there is no DNA to check the TCRdb D call of TRBD1. Germline loops: CDR1 MDHEN, CDR2 SYDVKM. The CDR3 loop spans 15 amino acids. The CDR3 loop is CASSLGGETSYEQYF.

This chain joins TRBV9 and TRBJ2-7; the TCRdb call, TRBD1, lacks DNA for checking. This CDR3 has 15 amino acids. Germline-derived CDR1 and CDR2 are SGDLS and YYNGEE. CDR3 loop: CASSAVGTAPYEQYF. Using reference TRBV9 and TRBJ2-7 for the parts outside the CDR3, the full variable domain is DSGVTQTPKHLITATGQRVTLRCSPRSGDLSVYWYQQSLDQGLQFLIQYYNGEERAKGNILERFSAQQFPDLHSELNLSSLELGDSALYFCASSAVGTAPYEQYFGPGTRLTVT.

V is TRBV5-1 and J is TRBJ2-5; TCRdb indicates TRBD1, and absent DNA this call remains unverified. Germline V gene sequence: CDR1 SGHRS, CDR2 YFSETQ. This CDR3 spans 15 amino acids. The CDR3 sequence is CASRSRGGYQETQYF.

The rearrangement uses TRBV29-1 and TRBJ2-7. Germline CDR1 is SQVTM and CDR2 is ANQGSEA. This CDR3 is built from 13 residues. CDR3 region: CSVRHSSSYEQYF.

The gene calls are TRBV27 and TRBJ2-7; no DNA is available, so the TRBD1 call from TCRdb remains unchecked. The CDR3 runs to 13 residues. Germline V lookup: CDR1 MNHEY, CDR2 SMNVEV (reference sequence). Here the CDR3 reads CATAPGITYEQYF.

This chain joins TRBV6-5 and TRBJ2-3; with no DNA, the TCRdb D assignment of TRBD2 cannot be verified. The CDR3 runs 13 residues. From germline, CDR1 is MNHEY and CDR2 SVGAGI. The CDR3 sequence: CASSPDGGDTQYF.

V and J are TRBV7-2 and TRBJ2-7; TCRdb reports TRBD2, a call that lacks DNA to check it against. This CDR3 comprises 15 residues. Germline V gives CDR1 SGHTA, CDR2 FQGNSA. The CDR3 loop is CASSPPLLVWYEQYF.